This T cell receptor beta chain is drawn from a study of cytomegalovirus exposure and HLA in healthy donors. The study ran its PCR with 60 Vbeta and 13 Jbeta primers. Some clones are missing from TCRdb's copy, which holds only in-frame ones; the method was immunoSEQ multiplex PCR. The sample lists under 300,000 clones; about four fifths were seen once. CDR3 length: 16 residues. Germline CDR1 and CDR2: LGHNA and YSLEER. The junction had 5 bases not matched to a gene; V was cut back by 1 base and J by 4 bases. Comments on this clone: As yet, its antigen is unknown. This specimen includes other DNA sequences encoding the same CDR3.

Study results and limitations: The analysis excluded some indistinguishable V segments, including TRBV6-2 and TRBV6-3. The investigators catalogued 150 to 200 TCR beta chains as cytomegalovirus-associated.

This chain joins TRBV4-3 and TRBJ2-1; 9 nucleotides align to TRBD2. Sequences were obtained from PBMCs. The receptor comes from a woman aged 40 to 50 in good health and CMV-seropositive. The CDR3 protein is CASSQGSSGAYNEQFF. The CDR3 DNA follows: TGCGCCAGCAGCCAAGGGTCTAGCGGGGCTTACAATGAGCAGTTCTTC.